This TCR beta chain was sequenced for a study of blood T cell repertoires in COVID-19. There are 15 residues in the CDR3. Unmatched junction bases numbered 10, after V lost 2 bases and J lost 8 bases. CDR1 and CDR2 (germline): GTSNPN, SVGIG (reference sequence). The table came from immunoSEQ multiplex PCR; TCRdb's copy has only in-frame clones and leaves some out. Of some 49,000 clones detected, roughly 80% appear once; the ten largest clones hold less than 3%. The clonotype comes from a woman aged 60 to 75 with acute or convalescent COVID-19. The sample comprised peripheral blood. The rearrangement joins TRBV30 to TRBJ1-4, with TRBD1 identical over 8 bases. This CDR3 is CAWSSNRGVREKLFF. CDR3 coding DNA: TGTGCCTGGAGTTCAAACAGGGGGGTGAGGGAAAAACTGTTTTTT.